These 25 T cell receptor beta chains came from one sample sequenced in a study of PD-1 blockade in classical Hodgkin lymphoma (dated by TCRdb to 2019 to 2021). Library preparation employed the immunoSEQ multiplex PCR assay. This is the immuneACCESS table as TCRdb keeps it, with only in-frame sequences that have V and J called. A part of the clones is gone; compared with another copy, unresolved V genes explain less than half, and the rest is unexplained. The sample table contains roughly 30,000 clones; only one count was recorded for 80% to 90% of them. Approximately 0.82% of the sample goes to the ten largest clones. The sample's time point label, in plain terms: cycle 4 day 1 (C4D1), after around six weeks of nivolumab. Every trial patient had relapsed following autologous stem cell transplantation, and prior brentuximab vedotin exposure was what differed among cohorts A, B and C. Using a Miltenyi CD4+ T cell isolation kit, CD4+ T cells were purified from thawed PBMCs through magnetic negative selection.

This specimen consisted of CD4+ T cells from blood, obtained before the fourth cycle of nivolumab. These receptors all stem from a human donor with classical Hodgkin lymphoma.

This rearrangement joins TRBV13 to TRBJ1-3, with TRBD1 as a possible D gene (5 bases). Looked up from germline, CDR1 is PRHDT and CDR2 is FYEKMQ (reference sequence). The CDR3 runs to 14 residues. V lost 2 bases and J 4 bases, leaving 9 bases between the germline ends. CDR3 nucleotide sequence: TGTGCCAGCAGCTTATCCAGGGCAGGAAACACCATATATTTT. This sequence encodes CASSLSRAGNTIYF.

The rearrangement links TRBV2 to TRBJ1-1; no firm D call. The CDR3 is made up of 13 amino acids. V shed 2 bases and J shed 6 bases, with 10 bases lying between them. CDR1 is SNHLY, CDR2 FYNNEI, per germline. This CDR3 is CASSENTFSEAFF. The CDR3 DNA sequence: TGTGCCAGCAGTGAAAATACGTTTTCTGAAGCTTTCTTT.

The rearrangement links TRBV5-1 to TRBJ2-2; no definite D call. V gave up 2 bases and J gave up 1 base, with 3 bases separating them. The CDR3 loop spans 13 amino acids. Looked up from germline, CDR1 is SGHRS and CDR2 is YFSETQ. CDR3: CASSLKNTGELFF. CDR3 bases: TGCGCCAGCAGCTTAAAGAACACCGGGGAGCTGTTTTTT.

The V call is TRBV19, the J call TRBJ1-1, with D perhaps TRBD1 (6 bases). The CDR3 is made up of 15 amino acids. Germline values: CDR1 LNHDA, CDR2 SQIVND (reference sequence). V was pared by 1 base and J by 0 bases, with 9 bases between. The CDR3 spells CASSIVGTLNTEAFF. CDR3 bases: TGTGCCAGTAGTATAGTAGGGACACTGAACACTGAAGCTTTCTTT.

The chain recombines TRBV30 with TRBJ2-7, with TRBD2 as a possible D gene (6 bases). V dropped 2 bases and J dropped 2 bases, with 13 bases sitting between them. Germline-derived CDR1 and CDR2 are GTSNPN and SVGIG (reference sequence). The CDR3 runs to 14 residues. The DNA for the CDR3 is TGTGCCTGGAGTACGGGACTCCAAACCTACGAGCAGTACTTC. Translation gives CAWSTGLQTYEQYF. Filled out from reference TRBV30 and TRBJ2-7, the complete variable domain reads SQTIHQWPATLVQPVGSPLSLECTVEGTSNPNLYWYRQAAGRGLQLLFYSVGIGQISSEVPQNLSASRPQDRQFILSSKKLLLSDSGFYLCAWSTGLQTYEQYFGPGTRLTVT.

The chain recombines TRBV7-2 with TRBJ1-2; D uncertain. V lost 2 bases and J lost 4, with 17 bases in between. The CDR3 consists of 16 residues. Germline CDR1 is SGHTA and CDR2 is FQGNSA. The CDR3 DNA reads TGTGCCAGCAGCTTAAAGTTCACAGCCCTATTCTATGGCTACACCTTC. Its protein product is CASSLKFTALFYGYTF.

The chain couples TRBV28 to TRBJ1-3; no firm D call. The germline CDR1 and CDR2 sequences are MDHEN and SYDVKM. Trimming took 3 bases from V and 0 from J, leaving 12 bases between them. CDR3 length: 16 amino acids. The CDR3 spells CASSLAWPGSGNTIYF. Here the CDR3 DNA reads TGTGCCAGCAGTTTGGCCTGGCCGGGCTCTGGAAACACCATATATTTT. The whole variable domain, filled in from reference TRBV28 and TRBJ1-3, reads DVKVTQSSRYLVKRTGEKVFLECVQDMDHENMFWYRQDPGLGLRLIYFSYDVKMKEKGDIPEGYSVSREKKERFSLILESASTNQTSMYLCASSLAWPGSGNTIYFGEGSWLTVV.

The V call is TRBV19, the J call TRBJ1-2; TRBD1 is a possible D gene (6 bases). The CDR3 covers 14 residues. Trimming shortened V by 7 bases and J by 3 bases, and 15 bases separated the two germline ends. Germline V gives CDR1 LNHDA, CDR2 SQIVND (reference sequence). DNA of the CDR3: TGTGCCAGTAAGAAAGGGGGGCGCGACTATGGCTACACCTTC. This codes for CASKKGGRDYGYTF.

This chain links TRBV21-1 with TRBJ2-7. TRBV21-1 is labeled a pseudogene. This CDR3 spans 16 amino acids. In DNA form, the CDR3 reads TGTGCCAGCAGCAATTGGCCGGGACCGAACTTCTACGAGCAGTACTTC. This encodes CASSNWPGPNFYEQYF.

Here the CDR3 DNA reads TGTGCCAGCAGGGAACTAGCGGGGGCCTCCTACGAGCAGTACTTC. Amino acid sequence: CASRELAGASYEQYF. The rearrangement joins TRBV6-6 to TRBJ2-7; TRBD2 matches 11 bases. From germline, CDR1 is MNHNY and CDR2 SVGAGI (reference sequence). Losses at the gene ends were 6 bases for V and 0 bases for J; bases not matched to a gene: 4. This CDR3 has 15 amino acids.

The V call is TRBV7-3, the J call TRBJ2-4; D could derive from TRBD1 or TRBD2 (5 bases each). This CDR3 comprises 16 residues. Germline lookup yields CDR1 SGHTA and CDR2 FQGTGA. The germline V and J ends were trimmed by 5 bases and 0 bases, with 14 bases remaining between them. The CDR3 DNA reads as TGTGCCAGCAGCCCAGGGAGCGCAGGAGCCAAAAACATTCAGTACTTC. Protein: CASSPGSAGAKNIQYF.

The chain combines TRBV5-1 with TRBJ1-3; 7 bases map to TRBD1. Germline V CDR1 and CDR2: SGHRS, YFSETQ. V lost 4 bases to trimming and J lost 0 bases; unmatched junction nucleotides: 4. This CDR3 comprises 15 residues. The CDR3 region is CASSPTGNSGNTIYF. The CDR3 DNA follows: TGCGCCAGCAGCCCGACAGGGAACTCTGGAAACACCATATATTTT.

J is TRBJ1-1 and V is TRBV11-2; D is unclear. The CDR3 is 15 residues long. Trimming removed 5 bases from V and 3 bases from J, with 16 bases in between. Germline-derived CDR1 and CDR2 are SGHAT and FQNNGV. The CDR3 sequence: CASSQPGGSDTEAFF. CDR3 nucleotide sequence: TGTGCCAGCAGCCAACCCGGCGGTTCCGACACTGAAGCTTTCTTT.

The chain carries TRBV7-9 and TRBJ2-3; 9 nucleotides agree with TRBD1. The CDR3 spans 14 residues. Germline lookup yields CDR1 SEHNR and CDR2 FQNEAQ (reference sequence). V trimming: 8 bases; J trimming: 0 bases; junction bases outside the gene matches: 3. CDR3 nucleotides: TGTGCCAGCTACAGGGGGCTAAGCACAGATACGCAGTATTTT. This translates into CASYRGLSTDTQYF.

The rearrangement links TRBV7-9 to TRBJ1-4; possibly TRBD1 for D (5 bases). There are 13 residues in the CDR3. V was cut by 3 bases and J by 10 bases, with 12 bases left in between. The germline CDR1 and CDR2 sequences are SEHNR and FQNEAQ (reference sequence). CDR3 coding DNA: TGTGCCAGCAGCTTCGAGGGGCGAGTAAAACTGTTTTTT. This translates into CASSFEGRVKLFF.

The V gene is TRBV7-9, the J gene TRBJ2-6, with TRBD1 matching 7 bases. J was trimmed by 0 bases and V by 5 bases; bases with no gene match: 10. Germline V gene data show CDR1 as SEHNR and CDR2 as FQNEAQ (reference sequence). The length of the CDR3 is 18 residues. DNA of the CDR3: TGTGCCAGCAGCCCCCGACAGGGAATGAACTCTGGGGCCAACGTCCTGACTTTC. It specifies CASSPRQGMNSGANVLTF.

The genes are TRBV29-1 and TRBJ1-2; D possibly corresponds to TRBD1 (6 bases). The CDR3 has 12 residues. CDR1 and CDR2 (germline): SQVTM, ANQGSEA. V shed 3 bases and J shed 3 bases, with 8 bases lying between them. CDR3 residues: CSVDSGDYGYTF. The CDR3 DNA reads as TGCAGCGTTGATTCAGGGGACTATGGCTACACCTTC.

In its sample, this clone was seen once. The gene calls are TRBV5-6 and TRBJ1-3; D not resolved. Trimming took 4 bases from V and 9 from J, leaving 11 bases between them. Germline assignment: CDR1 SGHDT and CDR2 YYEEEE. This CDR3 spans 12 amino acids. The CDR3: CASSRTWGTIYF. DNA of the CDR3: TGTGCCAGCAGCCGGACGTGGGGCACCATATATTTT. Looking up the rest from reference TRBV5-6 and TRBJ1-3 gives the full variable domain: DAGVTQSPTHLIKTRGQQVTLRCSPKSGHDTVSWYQQALGQGPQFIFQYYEEEERQRGNFPDRFSGHQFPNYSSELNVNALLLGDSALYLCASSRTWGTIYFGEGSWLTVV.

The J gene is TRBJ2-3, the V gene TRBV10-3; 11 bases align to TRBD2. Germline CDR1 is ENHRY and CDR2 is SYGVKD. V lost 3 bases, J lost 7 bases, and 9 bases stayed unmatched. This CDR3 region has 16 residues. The CDR3 sequence: CAISDGGLAEGNTQYF. CDR3 in DNA: TGTGCCATCAGTGATGGGGGACTAGCGGAAGGGAATACGCAGTATTTT.

The chain carries TRBV28 and TRBJ1-1, with 7 bases matching TRBD1. The ends lost 6 bases at V and 8 bases at J; junction bases unmatched: 3. This CDR3 region has 11 residues. Germline loops: CDR1 MDHEN, CDR2 SYDVKM. The CDR3 protein is CASSGDREAFF. In nucleotides, the CDR3 is TGTGCCAGCAGCGGGGACAGAGAAGCTTTCTTT.

The gene calls are TRBV6-6 and TRBJ2-2, with no clear D. Trimming shortened V by 3 bases and J by 3 bases, and 14 bases separated the two germline ends. Germline CDR1 and CDR2: MNHNY and SVGAGI (reference sequence). This CDR3 contains 16 residues. CDR3 sequence reads: CASSYRSAADTGELFF. CDR3 DNA sequence: TGTGCCAGCAGTTATCGGTCCGCCGCGGACACCGGGGAGCTGTTTTTT.

The chain has TRBV19 and TRBJ1-2; weak D call: TRBD1 (5 bases). Trimming cost V 8 bases and J 6 bases, with 19 bases left between them. The CDR3 covers 14 residues. Germline lookup yields CDR1 LNHDA and CDR2 SQIVND (reference sequence). CDR3 amino acids: CASGTVWGEDGYTF. Here the CDR3 DNA reads TGTGCCAGTGGTACTGTTTGGGGGGAGGATGGCTACACCTTC.

The gene calls are TRBV9 and TRBJ1-2; D ambiguous. CDR1 is SGDLS and CDR2 is YYNGEE in the germline V gene. Trimming shortened V by 0 bases and J by 8 bases, and 11 bases separated the two germline ends. This CDR3 comprises 13 residues. CDR3 sequence (DNA): TGTGCCAGCAGCGTAGAGGAGGTATCGGGCTACACCTTC. This gives the protein CASSVEEVSGYTF.

Only a few counts were recorded for this clone. The chain carries TRBV7-2 and TRBJ1-5; D gene uncertain. The CDR3 runs 14 residues. V lost 2 bases and J 1 base, leaving 6 bases between the germline ends. The germline gives CDR1 SGHTA, CDR2 FQGNSA. The CDR3 DNA reads as TGTGCCAGCAGCTTATGGGCAAGCAATCAGCCCCAGCATTTT. This encodes CASSLWASNQPQHF.

The chain couples TRBV19 to TRBJ2-7; TRBD1 is a possible D gene (6 bases). Deletions cut 5 bases from V and 5 bases from J, with 16 bases between. The CDR3 runs 14 residues. Per the germline V gene, CDR1 is LNHDA and CDR2 is SQIVND (reference sequence). The CDR3 coding sequence is TGTGCCAGTAGTTTGGGCACAGGGAAGGACGAGCAGTACTTC. Protein sequence: CASSLGTGKDEQYF.